This is a list of T cell receptor beta chains from one sample in a study of cytomegalovirus exposure and HLA in healthy donors. TCRdb's table, derived via immunoSEQ multiplex PCR, lists solely in-frame clones and lacks some. The table lists 150,000 to 200,000 clones, 80% to 90% of them singletons. Material for sequencing was PBMCs. Receptor source: a man in his fifties in good health and CMV-seropositive. Both conserved end residues are part of each CDR3.

j_call v_call cdr3_aa
TRBJ2-3 TRBV5-1 CASSLEWGRDTQYF
TRBJ1-2 TRBV7-8 CASSLAMAGGSVDGYTF
TRBJ2-1 TRBV2 CASWDSVRSIF
TRBJ2-7 TRBV5-1 CASSKRQGSYEQYF
TRBJ2-1 TRBV11-3 CASSLDWTGGYSSYNEQFF
TRBJ2-3 TRBV5-1 CASSIQGAGPDTQYF
TRBJ1-1 TRBV28 CASWTGLSTAFF
TRBJ1-5 TRBV19 CASSPHGQSNQPQHF
TRBJ2-1 TRBV5-1 CASSTGQGNGEQFF
TRBJ2-1 TRBV5-8 CASKRQVNEQFF
TRBJ2-2 TRBV2 CASRRTSENTGELFF
TRBJ1-6 TRBV6-5 CASRRDRGNSPLHF
TRBJ2-5 TRBV5-1 CASSLSNQETQYF
TRBJ1-1 TRBV18 CASSPKQTNTEAFF
TRBJ2-5 TRBV5-1 CASSSRTGVETQYF
TRBJ2-2 TRBV2 CASRRRPTANTGELFF
TRBJ2-3 TRBV11-3 CASSLGGWRGGTDTQYF
TRBJ2-3 TRBV7-2 CASSSHSGISDTQYF
TRBJ1-2 TRBV5-4 CASSLVSTEEGYTF
TRBJ2-1 TRBV6-5 CASSYGIPSGYNEQFF
TRBJ1-5 TRBV18 CASSPGRNGNQPQHF
TRBJ2-2 TRBV5-8 CASRGGGSNTGELFF
TRBJ1-5 TRBV18 CASSPRQGNNQPQHF
TRBJ2-1 TRBV19 CASSILDGRLAGEQFF
TRBJ1-3 TRBV2 CASSEEAQGTGTIYF
TRBJ1-2 TRBV5-5 CASSLGQGAIEGGYTF
TRBJ1-1 TRBV6-5 CASSNRQNTEAFF
TRBJ2-3 TRBV7-8 CASSFQSGRVDTQYF
TRBJ2-1 TRBV6-1 CASRSTPGSYNEQFF
TRBJ2-3 TRBV19 CASSPQTSPDTQYF
TRBJ1-1 TRBV11-3 CASSFGQGVRGTEAFF
TRBJ2-7 TRBV10-3 CAISEGRGDNEQYF
TRBJ1-2 TRBV27 CASRRTGGNYGYTF
TRBJ1-5 TRBV2 CASSEARDRNQPQHF
TRBJ1-4 TRBV6-6 CASRRGGWEKLFF
TRBJ2-3 TRBV2 CASSASTSGVMDTQYF
TRBJ2-2 TRBV19 CAVRGAGELFF
TRBJ2-1 TRBV19 CASRSGTSGSYNEQFF
TRBJ1-2 TRBV28 CASSLGTASNYGYTF
TRBJ2-4 TRBV7-9 CSSSLITENIQYF
TRBJ1-1 TRBV6-5 CASSSRDRGVNTEAFF
TRBJ1-4 TRBV2 CASSLTPPPGREKLFF
TRBJ1-3 TRBV7-6 CASSERTGSGNTIYF
TRBJ1-2 TRBV5-4 CASSLNRVGYTF
TRBJ2-7 TRBV6-5 CASSLSGTGLYEQYF
TRBJ1-6 TRBV7-9 CASSLQGMGSPLHF
TRBJ2-3 TRBV7-2 CASSLWRTGLTDTQYF